The text below deals with one TCR beta chain. No antigen is known for it. These data come from a study of OX40 agonist ivuxolimab in advanced cancers. Study at large: Patients were infused with ivuxolimab every 2 weeks at 0.01 to 10 mg/kg. Hepatocellular carcinoma, melanoma, renal cell or head and neck cancer was diagnosed in the dose-escalation patients.

Study findings and constraints: At 0.1-3.0 mg/kg, partial responders had clonal expansion among the lowest observed.

The V gene lost 3 bases and the J gene lost 6 bases, with 9 bases spanning the gap. The germline V gene has CDR1 SGHNT and CDR2 YENEEA. The CDR3 covers 12 residues. Blood specimens came from baseline, cycle 4 day 1, and cycle 7 day 1. Using immunoSEQ multiplex PCR, the repertoire was profiled, and TCRdb retains in-frame clones only, with some absent. The sample shows roughly 53,000 clones, roughly 84% of them seen only once. The sample consisted of CD4+ or CD8+ T cells sorted from blood, taken in a trial of the OX40 agonist ivuxolimab. This sequence joins TRBV11-3 and TRBJ2-7; the D is unclear. The source is an adult with an advanced solid tumor such as melanoma, head and neck, liver or kidney cancer. The CDR3, as DNA: TGTGCCAGCAGCTTGGCTGCCGGCGAGCAGTACTTC. Residues: CASSLAAGEQYF.